In its sample, the clone carrying this T cell receptor (beta chain) was seen a few times. The target antigen is unknown. Germline assignment: CDR1 MNHEY and CDR2 SMNVEV (reference sequence). The CDR3 sequence is 15 residues long. Germline trimming cut 3 bases from V and 6 bases from J; bases unmatched to any gene: 7. Authors of the study amplified TCR beta CDR3 regions from RNA transcripts. HTBI primers were employed in a first-round RT-PCR of the TCR CDR3. TCRdb ran MiXCR on the multiplex PCR reads and lists one entry per CDR3 protein. The sample records some 620,000 distinct CDR3 sequences, about 16% being singletons. This sample stems from a study of T cells in Graves' hyperthyroidism and ophthalmopathy. Study-wide findings and caveats: Clonotypes that were expanded in thyroid above 0.001 mostly appeared in blood too. A model built on 13 V-J features separated ophthalmopathy from stable hyperthyroidism.

The TCR originated in a woman in her 30s with Graves' hyperthyroidism. The material sequenced was blood. J is TRBJ2-1 and V is TRBV27, with 8 bases matching TRBD2. CDR3 nucleotide sequence: TGTGCCAGCAGTTTTTTCGGGAGGGCCCCCAATGAGCAGTTCTTC. Its translation is CASSFFGRAPNEQFF.